The clone carrying this T cell receptor (beta chain) occurred many times. The sample originates from a study of early T cells in non-severe SARS-CoV-2 infection. Germline CDR1 is SGHRS and CDR2 is YFSETQ. CDR3 length equals 14 residues. The V gene lost 4 bases and the J gene lost 1 base, with 11 bases spanning the gap. MiXCR, run by TCRdb on the 5' RACE reads, gives a single entry per CDR3 protein. The sample has tens of thousands of distinct CDR3 sequences; 12% to 15% are singletons. The sequencing input was whole blood. The TCR comes from an adult who was a healthcare worker with PCR-confirmed SARS-CoV-2 infection or an uninfected control (not recorded which). The chain combines TRBV5-1 with TRBJ2-5; the D gene is possibly TRBD1 (6 bases). The CDR3 sequence is CASSISGAQETQYF. In DNA, the CDR3 is TGCGCCAGCAGCATCTCAGGGGCCCAAGAGACCCAGTACTTC.